Shown below are 9 T cell receptor beta chains from a single sample sequenced in a study of beta chain features in type 1 diabetes. Sequencing targeted expressed TCRB transcripts, as all isolated RNA had been reverse transcribed. Measured with immunoSEQ multiplex PCR; TCRdb has only the in-frame clones, and not every one. The sample records about 170,000 clones, around 8% being singletons. Findings and caveats of the study: TCRB CDR3s were moderately but significantly shorter in Type 1 diabetes patients in all four CD4+ subsets.

What these receptors recognize is not known. The sequenced sample consisted of central memory CD4+ T cells from blood. The receptors come from a woman aged 40 to 49 with type 1 diabetes.

This clone showed up just a few times. V usage is TRBV6-1 and J usage is TRBJ1-5, with D possibly TRBD1 on 5 matching bases. CDR1 is MNHNS and CDR2 is SASEGT in the germline V gene. The V end was cut by 11 bases, the J end by 7 bases, with 21 bases between. The CDR3 has 14 amino acids. CDR3 nucleotides: TGTGCCTCCACCTTCCGGGGGTCGTGGCAGCCCCAGCATTTT. As protein: CASTFRGSWQPQHF.

This clone was counted many times. The identical CDR3 is also encoded by other nucleotide sequences in the sample. The V call is TRBV18, the J call TRBJ1-1; 10 bases line up with TRBD1. J gave up 1 base and V 4 bases, and 3 bases lay outside the gene matches. CDR1 is KGHSH and CDR2 is LQKENI in the germline V gene. The CDR3 contains 15 residues. This CDR3 is CASSLGQGQNTEAFF. The DNA for the CDR3 is TGTGCCAGCTCACTGGGACAGGGGCAGAACACTGAAGCTTTCTTT.

The rearrangement joins TRBV18 to TRBJ1-4; D is unresolved. Looked up from germline, CDR1 is KGHSH and CDR2 is LQKENI. The CDR3 totals 13 residues. Between the trimmed V and J ends, which lost 3 bases and 8 bases, there was a span of 10 bases. The chain's CDR3 is CASSPGEEEKLFF. CDR3 in DNA: TGTGCCAGCTCACCCGGGGAGGAGGAAAAACTGTTTTTT.

In this sample, this clone turned up a few times. The V call is TRBV30, the J call TRBJ2-7; a weak D match, TRBD1 (5 bases). CDR3 length: 12 amino acids. V lost 4 bases and J 2 bases, leaving 9 bases between the germline ends. Germline V gives CDR1 GTSNPN, CDR2 SVGIG (reference sequence). The CDR3 region has the DNA TGTGCCTGGAAGGGGCGACCCTACGAGCAGTACTTC. Its translation: CAWKGRPYEQYF.

In this sample, this clone turned up a few times. The chain joins TRBV19 to TRBJ2-3; tentatively, D is TRBD1 (5 bases). Germline lookup yields CDR1 LNHDA and CDR2 SQIVND (reference sequence). This CDR3 spans 15 amino acids. Deletions cut 2 bases from V and 0 bases from J, with 9 bases between. This chain's CDR3 is CASSIRKGSTDTQYF. CDR3 sequence (DNA): TGTGCCAGTAGTATAAGGAAGGGGAGCACAGATACGCAGTATTTT. Supplemented by reference TRBV19 and TRBJ2-3, the full variable domain reads DGGITQSPKYLFRKEGQNVTLSCEQNLNHDAMYWYRQDPGQGLRLIYYSQIVNDFQKGDIAEGYSVSREKKESFPLTVTSAQKNPTAFYLCASSIRKGSTDTQYFGPGTRLTVL.

This clone was counted between two and nine times. V is TRBV4-1 and J is TRBJ1-6, with 12 bases identical to TRBD1. This CDR3 has 18 residues. V lost 4 bases and J lost 8; bases outside the gene matches: 12. Germline values: CDR1 MGHRA, CDR2 YSYEKL. This CDR3 is CASSLGTGGGILDSPLHF. The CDR3 nucleotides are TGCGCCAGCAGCCTCGGGACAGGGGGCGGAATATTGGATTCACCCCTCCACTTT.

This clone was seen more than once but under ten times. This same CDR3 is encoded by further DNA sequences in the sample. This rearrangement joins TRBV6-6 to TRBJ1-2; no clear D. V was clipped by 0 bases and J by 5 bases, with 7 bases between them. The CDR3 contains 13 residues. CDR1 is MNHNY and CDR2 is SVGAGI in the germline V gene (reference sequence). This chain's CDR3 is CASSYSGGYGYTF. The DNA of the CDR3 is TGTGCCAGCAGTTACTCAGGAGGATATGGCTACACCTTC.

This clone was observed a handful of times. The chain has TRBV28 and TRBJ2-5; the match to TRBD1 covers 8 bases. Germline CDR1 MDHEN, CDR2 SYDVKM. This CDR3 is built from 14 residues. Germline trimming cut 8 bases from V and 3 bases from J; bases unmatched to any gene: 8. The CDR3 DNA reads TGTGCCAGCGGTGGGGCAGGGGGCAAAGAGACCCAGTACTTC. This encodes CASGGAGGKETQYF.

This clone was observed a few times. J is TRBJ1-2 and V is TRBV28; D remains ambiguous. Germline CDR1 MDHEN, CDR2 SYDVKM. This CDR3 is 15 amino acids long. Trimming cost V 4 bases and J 0 bases, with 12 bases left between them. The CDR3 sequence: CASSSPEPPNYGYTF. The CDR3 coding sequence is TGTGCCAGCAGTTCACCCGAGCCTCCTAACTATGGCTACACCTTC.